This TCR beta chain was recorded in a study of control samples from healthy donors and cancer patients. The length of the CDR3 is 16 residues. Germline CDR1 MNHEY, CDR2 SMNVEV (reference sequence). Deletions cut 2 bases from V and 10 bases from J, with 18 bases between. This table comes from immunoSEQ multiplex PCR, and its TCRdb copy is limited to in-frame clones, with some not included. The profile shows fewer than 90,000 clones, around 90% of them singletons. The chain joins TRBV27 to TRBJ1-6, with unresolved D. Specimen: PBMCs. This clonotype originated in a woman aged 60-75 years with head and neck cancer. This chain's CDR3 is CASSLLGRSNGSPLHF. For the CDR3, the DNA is TGTGCCAGCAGTTTACTTGGACGGAGCAATGGCTCACCCCTCCACTTT.